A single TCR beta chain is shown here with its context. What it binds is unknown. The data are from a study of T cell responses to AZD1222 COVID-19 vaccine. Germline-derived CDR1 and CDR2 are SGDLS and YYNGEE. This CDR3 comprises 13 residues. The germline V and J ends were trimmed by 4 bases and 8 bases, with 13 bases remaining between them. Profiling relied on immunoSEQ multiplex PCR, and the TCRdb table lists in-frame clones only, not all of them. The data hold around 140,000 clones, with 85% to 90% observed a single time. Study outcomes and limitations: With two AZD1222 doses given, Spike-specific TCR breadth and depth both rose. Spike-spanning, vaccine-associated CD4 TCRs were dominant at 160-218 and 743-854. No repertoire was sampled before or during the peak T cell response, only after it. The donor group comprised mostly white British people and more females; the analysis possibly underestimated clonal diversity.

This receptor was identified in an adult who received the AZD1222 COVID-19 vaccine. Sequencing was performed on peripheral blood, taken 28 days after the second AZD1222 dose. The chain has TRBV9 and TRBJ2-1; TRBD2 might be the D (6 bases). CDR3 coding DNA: TGTGCCAGCAGCCCGGCACTAGCATATGAGCAGTTCTTC. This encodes CASSPALAYEQFF.